This TCR beta chain was sequenced during a study of T cell responses to AZD1222 COVID-19 vaccine. Study-level results: The donor group comprised mostly white British people and more females; the analysis possibly underestimated clonal diversity. CD4 TCRs associated with vaccination spanned spike, dominating at 160-218 and 743-854.

The method was immunoSEQ multiplex PCR; TCRdb's version includes in-frame clones alone and lacks a portion of them. This table has about 120,000 clones, around 85% appearing once. The germline V and J ends were trimmed by 3 bases and 0 bases, with 11 bases remaining between them. Per germline, CDR1 GTSNPN and CDR2 SVGIG (reference sequence). This CDR3 spans 14 amino acids. With respect to this clone: Its specificity is not known.

This TCR was sampled from an adult in good health. V usage is TRBV30 and J usage is TRBJ1-1, with D tentatively TRBD1 (5 bases). This specimen was peripheral blood, taken on day 0 of MenACWY control vaccination. DNA of the CDR3: TGTGCCTGGAGAAAGGGGTCCTTGAACACTGAAGCTTTCTTT. It is translated as CAWRKGSLNTEAFF.